There are a few counts of the clone carrying this T cell receptor (beta chain). Its antigen remains unidentified. An end of the junction does not agree with germline; a read error may underlie this. The entry originates in a study of post-analysis software for immune sequencing data. Study overall: Courses of disease covered relapsing-remitting, secondary progressive and progressive-relapsing multiple sclerosis.

General study results and limits: Elevated frequency relative to controls characterized 4 or 5 TRBV segments in patients, TRBV5-6, TRBV5-1 and TRBV20-1 among them. Comparison with controls showed significantly lower normalized Chao1 diversity in multiple sclerosis patients.

Unique molecular identifiers tagged the TCR beta cDNA libraries. T cells, roughly 0.95 to 10 million of them, yielded roughly 470,000 cDNA molecules. TCRdb called the PCR reads again in MiXCR, with one record for every CDR3 protein. The sample has about half a million distinct CDR3 sequences; nearly 45% are singletons. This CDR3 has 16 residues. From germline, CDR1 is LGHNA and CDR2 YNFKEQ. This chain joins TRBV4-2 and TRBJ2-7; 7 bases are shared with TRBD1. The specimen was blood. The clonotype originates from a girl between 5 and 17 years old with multiple sclerosis. The CDR3 sequence: CASSQRSTGASYEQYF. Here the CDR3 DNA reads TGTGCCAGCAGCCAAAGGTCTACAGGGGCCTCCTATGAGCAGTACTTC.